The 29 T cell receptor beta chains listed next were all sequenced from one sample in a study of CD8 T cells in ankylosing spondylitis. Whole-study results and caveats: Ankylosing spondylitis blood appeared to carry a characteristic TCR beta motif of 7 or 8 highly homologous variants.

TCRdb ran MiXCR on the 5' RACE reads and lists one entry per CDR3 protein. The sample lists more than 500,000 distinct CDR3 sequences, about 5% occurring once. No antigen is known for these receptors. Sequenced sample: blood, either unsorted or a sorted T cell fraction (not recorded which). The receptors shown here come from a male donor with ankylosing spondylitis.

This clonotype was recorded at least ten times. This chain links TRBV5-5 with TRBJ1-5, with D possibly being TRBD1 (5 bases). The CDR3 contains 15 residues. CDR1 and CDR2 (germline): SGHKS, YYEKEE (reference sequence). V lost 0 bases to trimming and J lost 2 bases, with 9 bases between them. DNA for the CDR3: TGTGCCAGCAGCTTGGCAGGGTTAGGCAATCAGCCCCAGCATTTT. It specifies CASSLAGLGNQPQHF.

This clonotype has only a few counts. The rearrangement uses TRBV6-5 and TRBJ1-2; no reliable D call. CDR1 is MNHEY, CDR2 SVGAGI, per germline. This CDR3 region has 12 residues. Trimming removed 5 bases from V and 3 bases from J, with 7 bases in between. In DNA, the CDR3 is TGTGCCAGCAGTAACTACGACTATGGCTACACCTTC. This translates into CASSNYDYGYTF.

This clonotype has ten or more counts. The gene calls are TRBV7-2 and TRBJ2-7, with 8 bases identical to TRBD1. CDR1 is SGHTA and CDR2 is FQGNSA in the germline V gene. V shed 5 bases, J shed 2 bases, and the junction held 5 bases outside the gene matches. The CDR3 covers 14 residues. CDR3 bases: TGTGCCAGCAGCCGCCGGGACAGGCCCTACGAGCAGTACTTC. Protein: CASSRRDRPYEQYF.

This clonotype was recorded at least ten times. The genes are TRBV7-9 and TRBJ1-2; D is perhaps TRBD1 (5 bases). This CDR3 contains 13 residues. The V end lost 0 bases, the J end lost 7 bases, and 9 bases lay between the germline ends. The germline V gene encodes CDR1 SEHNR and CDR2 FQNEAQ (reference sequence). CDR3 loop: CASSLAGGLGYTF. The CDR3 coding sequence is TGTGCCAGCAGCTTAGCGGGGGGACTTGGCTACACCTTC.

The table lists this clonotype with many counts. The chain carries TRBV9 and TRBJ2-2, with a possible D match to TRBD1 (6 bases). V was clipped by 1 base and J by 0 bases, with 7 bases between them. This CDR3 is built from 15 residues. Germline-derived CDR1 and CDR2 are SGDLS and YYNGEE. CDR3 DNA: TGTGCCAGCAGCGTAAGGGGGACGAACACCGGGGAGCTGTTTTTT. This translates into CASSVRGTNTGELFF.

This clonotype showed up many times. CDR3 bases: TGTGCCAGCAGTGAAAGAGAGGGGTATGACAATCAGCCCCAGCATTTT. Its protein product is CASSEREGYDNQPQHF. The gene calls are TRBV2 and TRBJ1-5, with D possibly being TRBD1 (5 bases). Germline CDR1 reads SNHLY; CDR2 reads FYNNEI. The CDR3 totals 16 residues. V lost 2 bases and J lost 3, with 14 bases in between.

This clonotype was found many times. The chain joins TRBV7-2 to TRBJ1-5; perhaps TRBD1 as D (6 bases). The CDR3 extends over 15 amino acids. V lost 1 base and J lost 7, with 14 bases in between. CDR1 is SGHTA and CDR2 is FQGNSA in the germline V gene. The CDR3 nucleotides are TGTGCCAGCAGCTTAGAGGGGGGGAGAGGGCAGCCCCAGCATTTT. This codes for CASSLEGGRGQPQHF.

This clonotype has a handful of counts. Here the CDR3 reads CASSFQRGPYNEQFF. The DNA for the CDR3 is TGTGCCAGCAGCTTTCAGCGGGGACCCTACAATGAGCAGTTCTTC. The J gene is TRBJ2-1, the V gene TRBV7-9, with TRBD2 matching 7 bases. CDR1 and CDR2 (germline): SEHNR, FQNEAQ (reference sequence). CDR3 length: 15 amino acids. J gave up 2 bases and V 3 bases, and 4 bases lay outside the gene matches.

This clonotype showed up many times. The chain employs TRBV28 and TRBJ2-4; maybe TRBD2 (6 bases). CDR3 size: 15 residues. The germline gives CDR1 MDHEN, CDR2 SYDVKM. V lost 0 bases, J lost 0 bases, and 6 bases lay in between. CDR3 coding DNA: TGTGCCAGCAGTTTATGGGAGGGAGCCAAAAACATTCAGTACTTC. Translation: CASSLWEGAKNIQYF.

This clonotype was seen ten or more times. V is TRBV5-1 and J is TRBJ1-1, with D possibly TRBD1 on 5 matching bases. Germline CDR1 reads SGHRS; CDR2 reads YFSETQ. This CDR3 is 15 amino acids long. V shed 2 bases and J shed 1 base, with 12 bases lying between them. The CDR3 region has the DNA TGCGCCAGCAGCTTCCTAGGGGAGGCGAACACTGAAGCTTTCTTT. It yields the protein CASSFLGEANTEAFF. Based on the CDR3 plus reference TRBV5-1 and TRBJ1-1, the full variable domain is KAGVTQTPRYLIKTRGQQVTLSCSPISGHRSVSWYQQTPGQGLQFLFEYFSETQRNKGNFPGRFSGRQFSNSRSEMNVSTLELGDSALYLCASSFLGEANTEAFFGQGTRLTVV.

There are many counts of this clonotype. The V call is TRBV11-2, the J call TRBJ2-1; 16 bases align to TRBD2. V lost 5 bases to trimming and J lost 2 bases; unmatched junction nucleotides: 12. The CDR3 spans 20 residues. Germline V lookup: CDR1 SGHAT, CDR2 FQNNGV. CDR3 region: CASSPQGTSGGASPYNEQFF. The CDR3 bases are TGTGCCAGCAGCCCGCAAGGGACTAGCGGGGGGGCGAGCCCCTACAATGAGCAGTTCTTC.

The CDR3 nucleotides read TGTGCCATCGCGGGGACAGGGGATACAGCTAACTATGGCTACACCTTC. Translated: CAIAGTGDTANYGYTF. The V and J genes are TRBV6-2 or TRBV6-3 and TRBJ1-2, with 10 nucleotides matching TRBD1. Germline trimming cut 10 bases from V and 0 bases from J; bases unmatched to any gene: 11. There are 16 residues in the CDR3. Germline V lookup: CDR1 MNHEY, CDR2 SVGEGT.

This clonotype was picked up many times. This sequence joins TRBV11-2 and TRBJ2-1; possible D gene TRBD2, 7 bases. Germline V CDR1 and CDR2: SGHAT, FQNNGV. The CDR3 loop spans 17 amino acids. V lost 5 bases and J 2 bases, leaving 19 bases between the germline ends. The DNA of the CDR3 is TGTGCCAGCAGCCCACTTGGGGGGGCGAATACCTACAATGAGCAGTTCTTC. It specifies CASSPLGGANTYNEQFF.

The sample holds many counts of this clonotype. The V gene is TRBV24-1, the J gene TRBJ2-2; TRBD1 is a possible D gene (6 bases). This CDR3 has 16 residues. Germline CDR1 KGHDR, CDR2 SFDVKD. Between the trimmed V and J ends, which lost 4 bases and 1 base, there was a span of 12 bases. CDR3 nucleotide sequence: TGTGCCACCAGTGACCAGGGGTCGGGGAACACCGGGGAGCTGTTTTTT. This encodes CATSDQGSGNTGELFF.

Many counts were recorded for this clonotype. The chain joins TRBV20-1 to TRBJ1-3; 11 bases fit TRBD1. V lost 6 bases, J lost 9 bases, and 7 bases stayed unmatched. CDR1 and CDR2 (germline): DFQATT, SNEGSKA (reference sequence). CDR3 length: 13 amino acids. The CDR3 loop is CSAQDGTGGTIYF. DNA of the CDR3: TGCAGTGCCCAGGACGGGACAGGGGGCACCATATATTTT.

This clonotype was counted ten times or more. The chain links TRBV6-1 to TRBJ1-4; no clear D gene. The germline V gene has CDR1 MNHNS and CDR2 SASEGT. V lost 6 bases and J lost 12, with 11 bases in between. This CDR3 spans 11 amino acids. CDR3 sequence (DNA): TGTGCCAGCAGGGAGGTACGTCAACTGTTTTTT. Residues: CASREVRQLFF.

This clonotype was detected many times. The chain joins TRBV5-1 to TRBJ2-1; 13 bases map to TRBD2. The CDR3 sequence is 16 residues long. CDR1 is SGHRS, CDR2 YFSETQ, per germline. V trimming: 4 bases; J trimming: 4 bases; junction bases outside the gene matches: 5. The CDR3 here is CASSPTGLAGYNEQFF. The DNA of the CDR3 is TGCGCCAGCAGCCCGACGGGACTAGCGGGATACAATGAGCAGTTCTTC.

At least ten counts were recorded for this clonotype. The gene calls are TRBV29-1 and TRBJ1-1, with D hard to call. CDR1 and CDR2 from the germline V gene are SQVTM and ANQGSEA. The CDR3 consists of 13 residues. Trimming stripped 4 bases from V and 0 bases from J, with 9 bases between. This CDR3 reads CSVVRPLNTEAFF. The CDR3 DNA follows: TGCAGCGTTGTCAGGCCCTTGAACACTGAAGCTTTCTTT.

This clonotype was observed at least ten times. J is TRBJ2-4 and V is TRBV7-2; 8 positions match TRBD1. V was pared by 1 base and J by 7 bases, with 3 bases of the junction left unmatched. The CDR3 covers 14 residues. Germline V CDR1 and CDR2: SGHTA, FQGNSA. For the CDR3, the DNA is TGTGCCAGCAGCTTAGGATACAGGGGGAACATTCAGTACTTC. Amino acid sequence: CASSLGYRGNIQYF.

The rearrangement links TRBV5-6 to TRBJ2-3, with D possibly matching TRBD2 (7 bases). Germline CDR1 reads SGHDT; CDR2 reads YYEEEE. V was shortened by 4 bases and J by 6 bases, with 21 bases between the two germline ends. This CDR3 is built from 16 residues. CDR3 sequence reads: CASSPASGGEGDTQYF. The CDR3 bases are TGTGCCAGCAGCCCCGCCTCGGGGGGCGAGGGGGATACGCAGTATTTT.

This clonotype was seen repeatedly, ten times or more. The gene calls are TRBV7-2 and TRBJ2-2; no clear D. CDR1 SGHTA and CDR2 FQGNSA come from the germline V gene. CDR3 length: 14 amino acids. Trimming removed 5 bases at V and 7 bases at J, with 14 bases between. CDR3 DNA: TGTGCCAGCAGCCTCGTCGTGGGCGGCGGGGAGCTGTTTTTT. It encodes CASSLVVGGGELFF. The complete variable domain, with remaining parts taken from reference TRBV7-2 and TRBJ2-2, reads GAGVSQSPSNKVTEKGKDVELRCDPISGHTALYWYRQSLGQGLEFLIYFQGNSAPDKSGLPSDRFSAERTGGSVSTLTIQRTQQEDSAVYLCASSLVVGGGELFFGEGSRLTVL.

Ten or more counts support this clonotype. The chain joins TRBV7-2 to TRBJ2-3, with D tentatively TRBD1 (6 bases). The CDR3 contains 13 residues. CDR1 is SGHTA and CDR2 is FQGNSA in the germline V gene. V lost 5 bases to trimming and J lost 4 bases, with 10 bases between them. This CDR3 reads CASSAQGPDTQYF. DNA for the CDR3: TGTGCCAGCAGCGCACAGGGTCCAGATACGCAGTATTTT.

The table lists this clonotype with many counts. The chain joins TRBV29-1 to TRBJ1-1; 10 positions match TRBD1. V gave up 2 bases and J gave up 6 bases; unmatched junction bases: 3. This CDR3 comprises 13 residues. CDR1 and CDR2 from the germline V gene are SQVTM and ANQGSEA. The CDR3 DNA is TGCAGCGTTGAAAGGGGACAGGGGTCTGAAGCTTTCTTT. Translated: CSVERGQGSEAFF.

This clonotype has at least ten counts. The CDR3 is CASSVHQETQYF. DNA of the CDR3: TGTGCCAGCAGCGTCCACCAAGAGACCCAGTACTTC. The chain uses TRBV7-9 and TRBJ2-5; D is unclear. Germline CDR1 and CDR2: SEHNR and FQNEAQ (reference sequence). This CDR3 spans 12 amino acids. Deletions cut 5 bases from V and 0 bases from J, with 4 bases between.

Ten or more counts support this clonotype. The chain links TRBV5-1 to TRBJ2-3; D is uncertain. Germline CDR1 is SGHRS and CDR2 is YFSETQ. Trimming cost V 0 bases and J 8 bases, with 7 bases left between them. The length of the CDR3 is 12 residues. The CDR3 bases are TGCGCCAGCAGCTTGGAGACGGGTACGCAGTATTTT. Its protein is CASSLETGTQYF.

This clonotype has at least ten counts. Germline and junction disagree at one end, which may indicate a read error. V is TRBV20-1 and J is TRBJ2-7; D remains ambiguous. The CDR3 contains 12 residues. CDR1 is DFQATT and CDR2 is SNEGSKA in the germline V gene (reference sequence). The CDR3 is CSAISGSYEQYF. The CDR3 nucleotides are TGCAGCGCTATCTCAGGCTCCTACGAGCAGTACTTC.

This clonotype was detected many times. The chain is built from TRBV6-2 or TRBV6-3 and TRBJ2-1, with TRBD2 matching over 14 bases. The germline gives CDR1 MNHEY, CDR2 SVGEGT. V lost 6 bases, J lost 8 bases, and 9 bases stayed unmatched. The length of the CDR3 is 16 residues. The CDR3 spells CASRPGLAGGRDEQFF. In nucleotides, the CDR3 is TGTGCCAGCAGACCCGGACTAGCGGGAGGTAGGGATGAGCAGTTCTTC.

This clonotype was found many times. The genes are TRBV5-1 and TRBJ1-1; tentatively, D is TRBD1 (5 bases). Germline CDR1 is SGHRS and CDR2 is YFSETQ. This CDR3 is 14 amino acids long. V dropped 0 bases and J dropped 6 bases, with 12 bases sitting between them. The CDR3: CASSLAVRGAEAFF. The CDR3, as DNA: TGCGCCAGCAGCTTGGCAGTTCGGGGCGCTGAAGCTTTCTTT.

This rearrangement joins TRBV6-2 or TRBV6-3 to TRBJ1-1; 7 bases line up with TRBD1. Germline assignment: CDR1 MNHEY and CDR2 SVGEGT. The CDR3 has 12 amino acids. The V and J ends lost 5 bases and 8 bases, in that order; junction bases with no gene match: 5. The CDR3 DNA is TGTGCCAGCAGTGGGGGGACAGCCGAAGCTTTCTTT. It specifies CASSGGTAEAFF.